This entry lists 15 T cell receptor beta chains sequenced from one sample in a study of technical replicates of blood from several donors. Method: immunoSEQ multiplex PCR; TCRdb's copy keeps in-frame clones and lacks some. The repertoire holds 55,000 to 75,000 clones, with approximately 90% as singletons. The sequencing input was T cells isolated from PBMCs. The source is a human donor in good health.

This rearrangement joins TRBV30 to TRBJ1-4; 8 nucleotides match TRBD1. Germline lookup yields CDR1 GTSNPN and CDR2 SVGIG (reference sequence). This CDR3 has 13 residues. The junction had 5 bases not matched to a gene; V was cut back by 8 bases and J by 3 bases. The CDR3 sequence is CAADRDANEKLFF. CDR3 nucleotide sequence: TGTGCCGCGGACAGGGATGCTAATGAAAAACTGTTTTTT.

The J gene is TRBJ2-5, the V gene TRBV19, with unresolved D. With 5 bases removed from V and 1 base from J, the gap between germline ends came to 8 bases. This CDR3 is built from 13 residues. Germline CDR1 and CDR2: LNHDA and SQIVND (reference sequence). This chain's CDR3 is CASSLQIQETQYF. DNA for the CDR3: TGTGCCAGTAGTCTCCAGATCCAAGAGACCCAGTACTTC.

V is TRBV6-5 and J is TRBJ2-1; possible D gene TRBD2, 5 bases. Germline-derived CDR1 and CDR2 are MNHEY and SVGAGI. V was clipped by 4 bases and J by 15 bases, with 19 bases between them. The CDR3 has 13 residues. DNA for the CDR3: TGTGCCAGCAGTTCAGAAGAGCGGAGGCGTCGGTTCTTC. It specifies CASSSEERRRRFF.

V and J are TRBV5-1 and TRBJ2-5, with D maybe TRBD2 (6 bases). The CDR3 is 19 amino acids. Germline loops: CDR1 SGHRS, CDR2 YFSETQ. Between the trimmed V and J ends, which lost 3 bases and 3 bases, there was a span of 27 bases. The CDR3 here is CASSSLRGNVKRGEETQYF. Here the CDR3 DNA reads TGCGCCAGCAGCTCCCTCCGGGGGAACGTTAAGCGCGGAGAAGAGACCCAGTACTTC.

The rearrangement uses TRBV19 and TRBJ2-1; D is uncertain. V lost 6 bases and J lost 4, with 16 bases in between. The CDR3 totals 15 residues. Per the germline V gene, CDR1 is LNHDA and CDR2 is SQIVND (reference sequence). The chain's CDR3 is CASRGVSSYYNEQFF. In DNA form, the CDR3 reads TGTGCCAGTAGGGGCGTCTCCTCCTATTACAATGAGCAGTTCTTC.

This clone was found once. V and J are TRBV25-1 and TRBJ2-3; no firm D call. Germline V gene lookup returns CDR1 MGHDK and CDR2 SYGVNS. The CDR3 is made up of 11 amino acids. V lost 8 bases, J lost 1 base, and 4 bases lay in between. CDR3 in amino acids: CASFGTDTQYF. The CDR3 DNA reads as TGTGCCAGCTTCGGCACAGATACGCAGTATTTT.

This rearrangement joins TRBV2 to TRBJ1-5; D unresolved. This CDR3 spans 16 amino acids. Between the trimmed V and J ends, which lost 3 bases and 2 bases, there was a span of 14 bases. CDR1 and CDR2 from the germline V gene are SNHLY and FYNNEI. CDR3 sequence: CASSDRKVGGNQPQHF. CDR3 DNA: TGTGCCAGCAGTGATCGAAAAGTGGGAGGCAATCAGCCCCAGCATTTT.

This chain links TRBV14 with TRBJ1-2; TRBD1 matches 8 bases. With 0 bases clipped from V and 8 bases from J, the junction kept 11 bases outside the gene matches. The CDR3 spans 16 residues. Germline V gene sequence: CDR1 SGHDN, CDR2 FVKESK. In DNA form, the CDR3 reads TGTGCCAGCAGCCAAGATGGGCAGGGGGCTTATTTGGGCTACACCTTC. It codes for CASSQDGQGAYLGYTF. Combining the CDR3 with reference TRBV14 and TRBJ1-2 gives the whole variable domain EAGVTQFPSHSVIEKGQTVTLRCDPISGHDNLYWYRRVMGKEIKFLLHFVKESKQDESGMPNNRFLAERTGGTYSTLKVQPAELEDSGVYFCASSQDGQGAYLGYTFGSGTRLTVV.

The chain combines TRBV19 with TRBJ1-1; D is unclear. V was clipped by 4 bases and J by 1 base, with 7 bases between them. CDR1 LNHDA and CDR2 SQIVND come from the germline V gene (reference sequence). This CDR3 comprises 13 residues. CDR3 residues: CASSRLENTEAFF. As DNA, the CDR3 is TGTGCCAGTAGTAGACTTGAGAACACTGAAGCTTTCTTT.

The CDR3 loop reads CAWTRGLASYEQYF. The CDR3 bases are TGTGCCTGGACCCGGGGACTAGCCTCCTACGAGCAGTACTTC. The rearrangement joins TRBV30 to TRBJ2-7; 9 bases are shared with TRBD2. The junction had 4 bases not matched to a gene; V was cut back by 4 bases and J by 0 bases. This CDR3 is 14 amino acids long. From germline, CDR1 is GTSNPN and CDR2 SVGIG (reference sequence).

This chain links TRBV5-4 with TRBJ1-1, with D unresolved. V lost 0 bases and J 3 bases, leaving 15 bases between the germline ends. The CDR3 is 16 amino acids. Per the germline V gene, CDR1 is SGHNT and CDR2 is YYREEE (reference sequence). CDR3 sequence (DNA): TGTGCCAGCAGCTTGGATAGGGTGGGGAGTGACACTGAAGCTTTCTTT. Amino acids: CASSLDRVGSDTEAFF.

CDR3: CASSRDRDDLGYEQYF. Written as DNA, the CDR3 is TGTGCCAGCTCAAGGGACAGGGACGATCTTGGCTACGAGCAGTACTTC. V is TRBV18 and J is TRBJ2-7; TRBD1 agrees at 9 bases. CDR3 length: 16 residues. Germline V gives CDR1 KGHSH, CDR2 LQKENI. The ends lost 5 bases at V and 3 bases at J; junction bases unmatched: 11.

This chain connects TRBV15 to TRBJ2-2; TRBD1 is a possible D gene (6 bases). Trimming took off 0 bases at V and 5 bases at J, with 10 bases between the two ends. In germline, CDR1 is LNHNV, CDR2 YYDKDF (reference sequence). The CDR3 has 15 residues. The CDR3 loop is CATSRETGWTGELFF. In DNA form, the CDR3 reads TGTGCCACCAGCAGAGAAACAGGGTGGACCGGGGAGCTGTTTTTT.

V and J are TRBV6-1 and TRBJ2-7; 7 nucleotides match TRBD2. In germline, CDR1 is MNHNS, CDR2 SASEGT. V was pared by 3 bases and J by 4 bases, with 9 bases of the junction left unmatched. This CDR3 is 15 amino acids long. CDR3 amino acids: CASSDLREITYEQYF. In nucleotides, the CDR3 is TGTGCCAGCAGTGATCTGCGGGAGATTACTTACGAGCAGTACTTC.

Only a few counts were recorded for this clone. The CDR3, as DNA: TGTGCCAGCAGCGTTACAGGGGACAGGTACAATGAGCAGTTCTTC. This codes for CASSVTGDRYNEQFF. The V and J genes are TRBV9 and TRBJ2-1; 8 bases are shared with TRBD1. After removal of 2 bases from V and 4 bases from J, the junction contained 5 bases not matched to a gene. Germline V gene sequence: CDR1 SGDLS, CDR2 YYNGEE. The CDR3 sequence is 15 residues long.